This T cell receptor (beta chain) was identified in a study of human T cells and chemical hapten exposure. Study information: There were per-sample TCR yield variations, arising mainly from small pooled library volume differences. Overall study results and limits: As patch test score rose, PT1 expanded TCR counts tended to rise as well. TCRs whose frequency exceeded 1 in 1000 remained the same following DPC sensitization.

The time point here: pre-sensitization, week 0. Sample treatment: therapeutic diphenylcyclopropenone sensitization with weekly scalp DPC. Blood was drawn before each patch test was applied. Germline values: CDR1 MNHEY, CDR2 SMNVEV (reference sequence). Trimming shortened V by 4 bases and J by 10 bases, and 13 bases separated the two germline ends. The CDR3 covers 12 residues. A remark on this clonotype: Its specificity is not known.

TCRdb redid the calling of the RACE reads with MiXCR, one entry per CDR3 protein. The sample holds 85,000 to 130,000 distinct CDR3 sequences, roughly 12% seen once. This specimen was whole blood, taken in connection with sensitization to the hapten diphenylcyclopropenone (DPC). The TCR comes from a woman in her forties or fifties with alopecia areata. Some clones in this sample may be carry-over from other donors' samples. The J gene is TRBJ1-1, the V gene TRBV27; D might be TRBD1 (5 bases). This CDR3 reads CASSSRGFGAFF. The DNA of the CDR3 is TGTGCCAGCAGTTCGAGGGGTTTTGGAGCTTTCTTT.